Following are 28 T cell receptor beta chains from one sample sequenced in a study of T-cell reconstitution after alpha-beta-depleted transplantation in children. The TCRbeta library incorporated unique molecular identifiers. Using its own MiXCR run on the PCR reads, TCRdb lists one record per CDR3 protein. Among 450,000 to 550,000 distinct CDR3 sequences, about an eighth were seen once, and the ten largest hold approximately 14%. The sequencing here drew on PBMCs, mostly from graft donor cells, taken 180 days after TCRalphabeta/CD19-depleted stem cell transplant. The origin of the receptors is a female patient aged 2-15 years who had a stem cell transplant for aplastic anemia, so the T cells may come from the graft donor.

The CDR3 coding sequence is TGCGCCAGCAGCCAAGATCCTCGACTAGCGGGAGAAGGTACGCAGTATTTT. Residues: CASSQDPRLAGEGTQYF. The chain has TRBV4-3 and TRBJ2-3; TRBD2 aligns across 12 bases. Germline V CDR1 and CDR2: LGHNA, YSLEER. Trimming took 0 bases from V and 8 from J; bases not matched to a gene: 9. This CDR3 comprises 17 residues.

V and J are TRBV7-2 and TRBJ2-7; D ambiguous. CDR3 length equals 12 residues. From germline, CDR1 is SGHTA and CDR2 FQGNSA. With 6 bases removed from V and 7 bases from J, the gap between germline ends came to 13 bases. The CDR3 region is CASRGPPWEQYF. CDR3 nucleotide sequence: TGTGCCAGCAGGGGCCCCCCCTGGGAGCAGTACTTC.

This clonotype was observed a few times. The J gene is TRBJ1-2, the V gene TRBV28, with 9 bases that match TRBD1. J was trimmed by 2 bases and V by 5 bases; bases with no gene match: 6. This CDR3 comprises 15 residues. The germline gives CDR1 MDHEN, CDR2 SYDVKM. Here the CDR3 reads CASSTPGTGNYGYTF. The CDR3 DNA sequence: TGTGCCAGCAGTACACCCGGGACAGGGAACTATGGCTACACCTTC.

The chain employs TRBV20-1 and TRBJ1-6; D gene unclear. The germline V gene encodes CDR1 DFQATT and CDR2 SNEGSKA (reference sequence). This CDR3 is built from 13 residues. V was clipped by 3 bases and J by 7 bases, with 10 bases between them. The CDR3 nucleotides are TGCAGTGCTAGTCCCCGGGAGAATTCACCCCTCCACTTT. Protein product: CSASPRENSPLHF.

This clonotype appeared many times. The rearrangement joins TRBV29-1 to TRBJ2-5; 8 bases map to TRBD2. Germline loops: CDR1 SQVTM, CDR2 ANQGSEA. This CDR3 is 11 amino acids long. The junction had 2 bases not matched to a gene; V was cut back by 4 bases and J by 7 bases. The CDR3 sequence is CSVVLAGTQYF. DNA of the CDR3: TGCAGCGTTGTCCTAGCGGGGACCCAGTACTTC.

J is TRBJ1-1 and V is TRBV4-3; no clear D. Per germline, CDR1 LGHNA and CDR2 YSLEER. The CDR3 spans 15 residues. The germline V and J ends were trimmed by 0 bases and 4 bases, with 12 bases remaining between them. Here the CDR3 DNA reads TGCGCCAGCAGCCAAGATCTGCGGGATGGCACTGAAGCTTTCTTT. It translates to CASSQDLRDGTEAFF.

This chain joins TRBV5-1 and TRBJ2-5; 7 bases line up with TRBD2. This CDR3 is 13 amino acids long. Germline lookup yields CDR1 SGHRS and CDR2 YFSETQ. V shed 4 bases, J shed 3 bases, and the junction held 3 bases outside the gene matches. CDR3: CASSVGLEETQYF. The CDR3 DNA reads as TGCGCCAGCAGCGTAGGACTAGAAGAGACCCAGTACTTC.

The chain employs TRBV7-9 and TRBJ1-2; no clear D. V shed 5 bases and J shed 6 bases, with 13 bases lying between them. CDR3 length: 13 amino acids. CDR1 is SEHNR and CDR2 is FQNEAQ in the germline V gene (reference sequence). The DNA of the CDR3 is TGTGCCAGCAGCCAGACCAGGTCCCATGGCTACACCTTC. It yields the protein CASSQTRSHGYTF. The entire variable domain, with the rest obtained from reference TRBV7-9 and TRBJ1-2, is as follows: DTGVSQNPRHKITKRGQNVTFRCDPISEHNRLYWYRQTLGQGPEFLTYFQNEAQLEKSRLLSDRFSAERPKGSFSTLEIQRTEQGDSAMYLCASSQTRSHGYTFGSGTRLTVV.

This chain links TRBV2 with TRBJ2-1, with 12 bases fitting TRBD2. The germline V gene has CDR1 SNHLY and CDR2 FYNNEI. The CDR3 contains 18 residues. This CDR3 is CTISLVFFASGRDNEQFF. The DNA for the CDR3 is TGTACCATCAGTTTAGTGTTCTTCGCTAGCGGGAGGGACAATGAGCAGTTCTTC.

This clonotype occurred a few times. The chain has TRBV7-9 and TRBJ2-2, with D tentatively TRBD2 (6 bases). Trimming pared 5 bases from V and 4 bases from J, leaving 17 bases between. Germline assignment: CDR1 SEHNR and CDR2 FQNEAQ (reference sequence). The CDR3 totals 16 residues. CDR3 in DNA: TGTGCCAGCAGCGACCGGGACTCTGGAACCACCGGGGAGCTGTTTTTT. This codes for CASSDRDSGTTGELFF. Full variable domain (outside the CDR3, taken from reference TRBV7-9 and TRBJ2-2): DTGVSQNPRHKITKRGQNVTFRCDPISEHNRLYWYRQTLGQGPEFLTYFQNEAQLEKSRLLSDRFSAERPKGSFSTLEIQRTEQGDSAMYLCASSDRDSGTTGELFFGEGSRLTVL.

This clonotype has just a few counts. The chain joins TRBV7-8 to TRBJ2-3; possible D gene TRBD2, 6 bases. Germline lookup yields CDR1 SGHVS and CDR2 FQNEAQ. The CDR3 extends over 14 amino acids. Trimming removed 3 bases at V and 6 bases at J, with 13 bases between. CDR3 coding DNA: TGTGCCAGCAGCTTGGGCGGGGCATTGGATACGCAGTATTTT. This codes for CASSLGGALDTQYF.

This clonotype was seen a handful of times. The genes are TRBV5-6 and TRBJ2-1; TRBD2 might be the D (6 bases). This CDR3 spans 13 amino acids. V shed 0 bases and J shed 11 bases, with 12 bases lying between them. The germline gives CDR1 SGHDT, CDR2 YYEEEE. CDR3 residues: CASSLGGLQQQFF. The CDR3 bases are TGTGCCAGCAGCTTGGGGGGACTGCAACAGCAGTTCTTC.

This clonotype has only a few counts. The chain is built from TRBV21-1 and TRBJ2-4; the table assigns TRBD1, which was not confirmed against the DNA. TRBV21-1 represents a pseudogene. The CDR3 is 17 residues long. The CDR3 coding sequence is TGTGCCAGCAGCCCCAAACGACAGGGTAGGGCCAAAAACATTCAGTACTTC. It translates to CASSPKRQGRAKNIQYF.

The gene calls are TRBV5-1 and TRBJ2-3; a possible D gene is TRBD1 (6 bases). The germline CDR1 and CDR2 sequences are SGHRS and YFSETQ. With 0 bases removed from V and 5 bases from J, the gap between germline ends came to 10 bases. The CDR3 extends over 14 amino acids. The CDR3 spells CASSLGQVGDTQYF. The CDR3 DNA reads as TGCGCCAGCAGCTTGGGACAGGTTGGAGATACGCAGTATTTT. Looking up the rest from reference TRBV5-1 and TRBJ2-3 gives the full variable domain: KAGVTQTPRYLIKTRGQQVTLSCSPISGHRSVSWYQQTPGQGLQFLFEYFSETQRNKGNFPGRFSGRQFSNSRSEMNVSTLELGDSALYLCASSLGQVGDTQYFGPGTRLTVL.

The gene calls are TRBV3-1 and TRBJ2-1; 10 bases match TRBD2. CDR3 length equals 15 residues. The J segment lost 7 bases and the V segment lost 11 bases, leaving 14 bases of the junction unmatched. CDR1 is LGHDT and CDR2 is YNNKEL in the germline V gene (reference sequence). CDR3 coding DNA: TGTGCCTCCTGCCCACAGCGGGGGGGCGGGAATGAGCAGTTCTTC. This sequence encodes CASCPQRGGGNEQFF.

This clonotype has a handful of counts. The chain couples TRBV4-1 to TRBJ2-6, with D tentatively TRBD1 (5 bases). This CDR3 is 19 amino acids long. CDR1 MGHRA and CDR2 YSYEKL come from the germline V gene. V was cut by 0 bases and J by 0 bases, with 15 bases left in between. CDR3 sequence: CASSQDSTATISGANVLTF. CDR3 DNA sequence: TGCGCCAGCAGCCAAGACTCGACAGCAACCATCTCTGGGGCCAACGTCCTGACTTTC.

This clonotype occurred many times. V gene TRBV5-1 combines with J gene TRBJ2-2; the D gene is possibly TRBD1 (6 bases). Looked up from germline, CDR1 is SGHRS and CDR2 is YFSETQ. The V end was cut by 2 bases, the J end by 3 bases, with 14 bases between. The CDR3 contains 16 residues. CDR3 sequence: CASSFPTGKDTGELFF. The CDR3 region has the DNA TGCGCCAGCAGCTTCCCTACAGGGAAGGACACCGGGGAGCTGTTTTTT.

This sequence joins TRBV10-3 and TRBJ2-3, with D perhaps given as TRBD1 or TRBD2 (5 bases each). V lost 8 bases and J lost 4, with 10 bases in between. The CDR3 has 12 residues. The germline V gene has CDR1 ENHRY and CDR2 SYGVKD. CDR3 nucleotide sequence: TGTGCCATCGGCCGGGGACCAGATACGCAGTATTTT. Translation: CAIGRGPDTQYF.

This clonotype has a count of ten or more. The V gene is TRBV12-3 or TRBV12-4, the J gene TRBJ2-1, with 7 bases aligning to TRBD2. V shed 3 bases, J shed 6 bases, and the junction held 2 bases outside the gene matches. CDR3 size: 13 residues. The CDR3 spells CASSFWGGNEQFF. In DNA, the CDR3 is TGTGCCAGCAGTTTTTGGGGGGGCAATGAGCAGTTCTTC.

This clonotype has only a few counts. The CDR3 DNA follows: TGTGCCAGCAGCCCCACTAGCGGGAGAAAATACGAGCAGTACGTC. This encodes CASSPTSGRKYEQYV. The V call is TRBV7-8, the J call TRBJ2-7, with 11 bases matching TRBD2. The CDR3 consists of 15 residues. With 5 bases clipped from V and 4 bases from J, the junction kept 7 bases outside the gene matches. Germline V gene data show CDR1 as SGHVS and CDR2 as FQNEAQ.

This clonotype was counted a few times. The chain uses TRBV15 and TRBJ2-7; D gene uncertain. Germline lookup yields CDR1 LNHNV and CDR2 YYDKDF (reference sequence). Deletions cut 1 base from V and 3 bases from J, with 10 bases between. This CDR3 is 14 amino acids long. CDR3 nucleotides: TGTGCCACCAGCAGAGCCAGTTGGGGCTACGAGCAGTACTTC. It encodes CATSRASWGYEQYF.

This clonotype was observed at least ten times. V gene TRBV20-1 combines with J gene TRBJ2-5, with D uncertain. CDR1 is DFQATT and CDR2 is SNEGSKA in the germline V gene (reference sequence). This CDR3 spans 10 amino acids. V lost 3 bases to trimming and J lost 3 bases, with 2 bases between them. The CDR3 spells CSASKETQYF. The CDR3 region has the DNA TGCAGTGCTAGTAAAGAGACCCAGTACTTC.

The chain employs TRBV18 and TRBJ1-2, with no clear D. V was trimmed by 5 bases and J by 4 bases, leaving 14 bases between them. CDR1 is KGHSH, CDR2 LQKENI, per germline. This CDR3 has 14 residues. In nucleotides, the CDR3 is TGTGCCAGCTCATCGGACGGAGCCTTCTATGGCTACACCTTC. Amino acids: CASSSDGAFYGYTF.

This clonotype has a count of ten or more. V gene TRBV5-1 combines with J gene TRBJ1-1, with a weak D call TRBD1 (5 bases). This CDR3 spans 13 amino acids. The ends were cut back, 6 bases at V and 1 base at J, with 10 bases in the middle. Germline CDR1 is SGHRS and CDR2 is YFSETQ. The CDR3 nucleotides read TGCGCCAGCACTTTGACAGAGAACACTGAAGCTTTCTTT. Translation: CASTLTENTEAFF.

This clonotype appeared a few times. The chain carries TRBV6-1 and TRBJ2-1, with TRBD2 identical over 8 bases. The germline V gene encodes CDR1 MNHNS and CDR2 SASEGT. V shed 6 bases, J shed 5 bases, and the junction held 18 bases outside the gene matches. The CDR3 consists of 18 residues. DNA for the CDR3: TGTGCCAGCAGCCACAATATAGGGCGACGCGGGAGGAACAATGAGCAGTTCTTC. Protein: CASSHNIGRRGRNNEQFF.

This clonotype appeared a few times. This chain links TRBV6-5 with TRBJ1-1, with D uncertain. This CDR3 is 15 amino acids long. V was pared by 0 bases and J by 6 bases, with 14 bases between. The germline V gene has CDR1 MNHEY and CDR2 SVGAGI. CDR3 sequence: CASSYSWVGYAEAFF. CDR3 coding DNA: TGTGCCAGCAGTTACTCGTGGGTTGGGTACGCTGAAGCTTTCTTT.

The rearrangement joins TRBV5-1 to TRBJ1-1; D is unclear. V lost 4 bases, J lost 4 bases, and 11 bases lay in between. The CDR3 covers 13 residues. CDR1 and CDR2 (germline): SGHRS, YFSETQ. CDR3 residues: CASSARSGTEAFF. The CDR3 DNA reads as TGCGCCAGCAGCGCGCGATCGGGCACTGAAGCTTTCTTT. Full variable domain (remainder filled in from reference TRBV5-1 and TRBJ1-1): KAGVTQTPRYLIKTRGQQVTLSCSPISGHRSVSWYQQTPGQGLQFLFEYFSETQRNKGNFPGRFSGRQFSNSRSEMNVSTLELGDSALYLCASSARSGTEAFFGQGTRLTVV.

The genes are TRBV13 and TRBJ2-3; 8 bases are shared with TRBD2. Germline V gene sequence: CDR1 PRHDT, CDR2 FYEKMQ (reference sequence). Unmatched junction bases numbered 13, after V lost 5 bases and J lost 6 bases. This CDR3 contains 16 residues. The CDR3 coding sequence is TGTGCCAGCAGCCTCGCCCGGGAGGGATGGGGTGATACGCAGTATTTT. It codes for CASSLAREGWGDTQYF.